This T cell receptor (beta chain) was documented in a study of Graves' ophthalmopathy and Graves' hyperthyroidism. From germline, CDR1 is DFQATT and CDR2 SNEGSKA (reference sequence). CDR3 size: 12 residues. V lost 3 bases and J lost 2, with 7 bases in between. From RNA, the CDR3 regions of TCR beta chains were amplified and sequenced. A first-round RT-PCR used HTBI primers, followed by a second-round multiplex PCR. From the multiplex PCR reads, TCRdb called clonotypes with MiXCR, one entry per CDR3 protein. The data show hundreds of thousands of distinct CDR3 sequences, approximately 21% seen once. The sample holds many counts of this clonotype.

Sequences were obtained from peripheral blood. V is TRBV20-1 and J is TRBJ2-5; D perhaps matches TRBD2 (5 bases). The receptor was derived from a woman younger than 35 with stable Graves' hyperthyroidism. Some clones in this sample may be carry-over from other donors' samples. CDR3 sequence (DNA): TGCAGTGCTAGTCGGACTCAAGAGACCCAGTACTTC. Protein product: CSASRTQETQYF.